Below, 21 T cell receptor beta chains from the same sample are listed, as sequenced in a study of cytomegalovirus exposure and HLA in healthy donors. Using immunoSEQ multiplex PCR, the repertoire was profiled, and TCRdb retains in-frame clones only, with some absent. The data contain about 220,000 clones, roughly 84% of them singletons. Sequences were obtained from PBMCs. Receptors originate from a woman aged 25-40 years in good health and CMV-seropositive.

The CDR3 reads CASSPTGTRSYEQYF. The CDR3 DNA sequence: TGTGCCAGCAGCCCAACAGGGACCCGCTCCTACGAGCAGTACTTC. The J gene is TRBJ2-7, the V gene TRBV9; D possibly corresponds to TRBD1 (6 bases). This CDR3 has 15 residues. Looked up from germline, CDR1 is SGDLS and CDR2 is YYNGEE. Trimming shortened V by 4 bases and J by 0 bases, and 14 bases separated the two germline ends.

CDR3 sequence reads: CASRSQGPYYGYTF. The DNA of the CDR3 is TGCGCCAGCAGATCCCAGGGTCCCTACTATGGCTACACCTTC. This chain connects TRBV5-1 to TRBJ1-2; D is possibly TRBD1 (5 bases). The V gene lost 5 bases and the J gene lost 3 bases, with 14 bases spanning the gap. This CDR3 spans 14 amino acids. Per the germline V gene, CDR1 is SGHRS and CDR2 is YFSETQ.

This clone was counted a single time. The chain's CDR3 is CASSPAGTVAYEQYF. The CDR3, as DNA: TGTGCCAGCTCACCCGCCGGGACAGTCGCCTACGAGCAGTACTTC. This chain joins TRBV18 and TRBJ2-7; 7 positions match TRBD1. The V gene's germline CDR1 is KGHSH and CDR2 LQKENI. The CDR3 spans 15 residues. The trim removed 3 bases at V and 2 bases at J, leaving 7 bases unmatched. The whole variable domain, remainder taken from reference TRBV18 and TRBJ2-7, is NAGVMQNPRHLVRRRGQEARLRCSPMKGHSHVYWYRQLPEEGLKFMVYLQKENIIDESGMPKERFSAEFPKEGPSILRIQQVVRGDSAAYFCASSPAGTVAYEQYFGPGTRLTVT.

The genes are TRBV27 and TRBJ1-2, with a tentative D call TRBD1 (6 bases). Germline assignment: CDR1 MNHEY and CDR2 SMNVEV (reference sequence). The CDR3 runs 16 residues. With 1 base removed from V and 3 bases from J, the gap between germline ends came to 15 bases. The CDR3 nucleotides are TGTGCCAGCAGTTTATGGGCAGGGGTATCGGACTATGGCTACACCTTC. Its translation is CASSLWAGVSDYGYTF.

The genes are TRBV2 and TRBJ1-4; no reliable D call. CDR3 length: 15 residues. The V gene's germline CDR1 is SNHLY and CDR2 FYNNEI. V was trimmed by 6 bases and J by 0 bases, leaving 11 bases between them. The CDR3 region is CASRMDGTTNEKLFF. The CDR3 nucleotides read TGTGCCAGCAGGATGGACGGCACAACTAATGAAAAACTGTTTTTT.

This chain joins TRBV4-1 and TRBJ2-7; the D is unclear. CDR3 length: 13 amino acids. V was shortened by 1 base and J by 4 bases, with 8 bases between the two germline ends. Germline CDR1 MGHRA, CDR2 YSYEKL. CDR3: CASSQGPPYEQYF. The CDR3 nucleotides read TGCGCCAGCAGCCAAGGCCCCCCTTACGAGCAGTACTTC.

The V gene is TRBV10-3, the J gene TRBJ2-2; 9 positions match TRBD2. The ends lost 8 bases at V and 2 bases at J; junction bases unmatched: 9. The CDR3 spans 16 residues. Germline CDR1 ENHRY, CDR2 SYGVKD. In DNA, the CDR3 is TGTGCCATCCTATCGCTAGCGGGGTTAAACACCGGGGAGCTGTTTTTT. Protein: CAILSLAGLNTGELFF.

This chain uses TRBV5-1 with TRBJ1-5; TRBD1 agrees at 7 bases. The CDR3 totals 14 residues. The V gene's germline CDR1 is SGHRS and CDR2 YFSETQ. With 4 bases clipped from V and 7 bases from J, the junction kept 8 bases outside the gene matches. In DNA, the CDR3 is TGCGCCAGCAGCCCCGACAGGGCCGGGCAGCCCCAGCATTTT. It translates to CASSPDRAGQPQHF.

This clone was detected once. The chain joins TRBV19 to TRBJ2-2, with D perhaps given as TRBD1 or TRBD2 (5 bases each). This CDR3 spans 16 amino acids. The V end was cut by 3 bases, the J end by 6 bases, with 17 bases between. Germline CDR1 and CDR2: LNHDA and SQIVND (reference sequence). CDR3 coding DNA: TGTGCCAGTAGTATCAGGGCGGGTTTGGGGGCCGGGGAGCTGTTTTTT. Encoded protein: CASSIRAGLGAGELFF. Full variable domain (outside the CDR3, taken from reference TRBV19 and TRBJ2-2): DGGITQSPKYLFRKEGQNVTLSCEQNLNHDAMYWYRQDPGQGLRLIYYSQIVNDFQKGDIAEGYSVSREKKESFPLTVTSAQKNPTAFYLCASSIRAGLGAGELFFGEGSRLTVL.

The J gene is TRBJ2-7, the V gene TRBV5-1; D not resolved. The CDR3 consists of 14 residues. Deletions cut 0 bases from V and 1 base from J, with 8 bases between. Germline CDR1 SGHRS, CDR2 YFSETQ. As DNA, the CDR3 is TGCGCCAGCAGCTTGGGTACAATTTCCTACGAGCAGTACTTC. Protein product: CASSLGTISYEQYF.

This chain uses TRBV6-1 with TRBJ2-7; possible D gene TRBD2, 5 bases. Trimming stripped 3 bases from V and 1 base from J, with 7 bases between. Germline assignment: CDR1 MNHNS and CDR2 SASEGT. The CDR3 spans 13 residues. CDR3 sequence reads: CASSDRGSYEQYF. Here the CDR3 DNA reads TGTGCCAGCAGTGACCGGGGATCCTACGAGCAGTACTTC.

The V gene is TRBV7-6, the J gene TRBJ2-7; unclear D gene. Germline CDR1 reads SGHVS; CDR2 reads FNYEAQ. Trimming pared 5 bases from V and 1 base from J, leaving 12 bases between. The CDR3 runs to 14 residues. The CDR3 DNA reads TGTGCCAGCAGCCCTCGGACGGTATCCTACGAGCAGTACTTC. Translation gives CASSPRTVSYEQYF.

The rearrangement uses TRBV13 and TRBJ2-7; weak D call: TRBD2 (6 bases). V was trimmed by 4 bases and J by 3 bases, leaving 10 bases between them. Germline CDR1 and CDR2: PRHDT and FYEKMQ (reference sequence). There are 13 residues in the CDR3. The CDR3 nucleotides read TGTGCCAGCAGCTCCGTGGGGGGCTACGAGCAGTACTTC. This sequence encodes CASSSVGGYEQYF.

The CDR3 coding sequence is TGCGCCAGCAGCGCATCCGGGGGGAGTGAAAAACTGTTTTTT. The encoded protein is CASSASGGSEKLFF. The chain recombines TRBV5-1 with TRBJ1-4; perhaps TRBD1 as D (5 bases). In germline, CDR1 is SGHRS, CDR2 YFSETQ. The CDR3 loop spans 14 amino acids. The V end lost 4 bases, the J end lost 7 bases, and 14 bases lay between the germline ends.

The chain employs TRBV5-1 and TRBJ2-7; 7 nucleotides agree with TRBD2. V lost 0 bases to trimming and J lost 4 bases; unmatched junction nucleotides: 10. The germline gives CDR1 SGHRS, CDR2 YFSETQ. The CDR3 contains 16 residues. CDR3 sequence (DNA): TGCGCCAGCAGCTTGGAGTTGGCGGGAGTGGTTTACGAGCAGTACTTC. It specifies CASSLELAGVVYEQYF. Together with reference TRBV5-1 and TRBJ2-7, the CDR3 gives the full variable domain: KAGVTQTPRYLIKTRGQQVTLSCSPISGHRSVSWYQQTPGQGLQFLFEYFSETQRNKGNFPGRFSGRQFSNSRSEMNVSTLELGDSALYLCASSLELAGVVYEQYFGPGTRLTVT.

The chain couples TRBV27 to TRBJ1-1; D not resolved. The germline V gene encodes CDR1 MNHEY and CDR2 SMNVEV (reference sequence). This CDR3 spans 12 amino acids. Between the trimmed V and J ends, which lost 6 bases and 2 bases, there was a span of 7 bases. This CDR3 is CASRSSNTEAFF. The CDR3 bases are TGTGCCAGCAGGTCGTCTAACACTGAAGCTTTCTTT.

The chain recombines TRBV10-3 with TRBJ1-1; possible D gene TRBD1, 6 bases. The CDR3 loop spans 14 amino acids. V gave up 4 bases and J gave up 5 bases, with 14 bases separating them. Per germline, CDR1 ENHRY and CDR2 SYGVKD. The CDR3 DNA follows: TGTGCCATCAGTGTGGACAGAGGCTTAACTGAAGCTTTCTTT. This encodes CAISVDRGLTEAFF.

The table lists this clone with a few counts. The chain couples TRBV7-2 to TRBJ2-2, with 9 nucleotides matching TRBD1. CDR3 length equals 14 residues. The V gene's germline CDR1 is SGHTA and CDR2 FQGNSA. The V and J ends lost 4 bases and 9 bases, in that order; junction bases with no gene match: 6. As DNA, the CDR3 is TGTGCCAGCAGCTGGACAGGGGTGGACCGGGAGCTGTTTTTT. Translated, it gives CASSWTGVDRELFF.

A single count supports this clone. The chain is built from TRBV7-6 and TRBJ2-1; no reliable D call. The CDR3 totals 12 residues. The germline V gene has CDR1 SGHVS and CDR2 FNYEAQ. Trimming left V 5 bases short and J 7 bases short, with 9 bases between. The CDR3 DNA follows: TGTGCCAGCAGCAACAGTTATAATGAGCAGTTCTTC. Its translation is CASSNSYNEQFF.

This clone has just one count. The J gene is TRBJ1-2, the V gene TRBV28, with 9 positions matching TRBD1. The CDR3 is made up of 18 amino acids. CDR1 and CDR2 (germline): MDHEN, SYDVKM. V lost 5 bases and J lost 4; bases outside the gene matches: 17. The CDR3 DNA reads TGTGCCAGCAGTAACTCTCTTCAGACAGGGGGATTTGGCTATGGCTACACCTTC. Its translation: CASSNSLQTGGFGYGYTF.

The chain carries TRBV14 and TRBJ2-7; D is perhaps TRBD1 (6 bases). Germline V lookup: CDR1 SGHDN, CDR2 FVKESK. V was cut by 1 base and J by 6 bases, with 10 bases left in between. This CDR3 region has 13 residues. Here the CDR3 reads CASSQGGPGEQYF. For the CDR3, the DNA is TGTGCCAGCAGCCAAGGGGGGCCCGGCGAGCAGTACTTC.